The 32 T cell receptor beta chains below all came from one sample that was sequenced in a study of CD8 T cells in Susac syndrome. Random hexamers were used to reverse transcribe the RNA input (about 0.45 to 1 ug). TCRdb called the immunoSEQ multiplex PCR reads again in MiXCR, with one record for every CDR3 protein. Here the sample spans approximately 120,000 distinct CDR3 sequences, about 95% being singletons. The sample was CD4+ T cells from PBMCs. All receptors derive from a human donor in good health.

V gene TRBV5-6 combines with J gene TRBJ2-6; D gene uncertain. The V gene lost 0 bases and the J gene lost 4 bases, with 8 bases spanning the gap. Germline V gene lookup returns CDR1 SGHDT and CDR2 YYEEEE. The CDR3 has 15 amino acids. CDR3 residues: CASSLGGAGANVLTF. The CDR3 DNA reads TGTGCCAGCAGCTTGGGAGGTGCCGGGGCCAACGTCCTGACTTTC.

This rearrangement joins TRBV7-2 to TRBJ2-3; D uncertain. Per the germline V gene, CDR1 is SGHTA and CDR2 is FQGNSA. The germline V and J ends were trimmed by 8 bases and 5 bases, with 5 bases remaining between them. The length of the CDR3 is 10 residues. The CDR3, as DNA: TGTGCCAGCGGCGAAGATACGCAGTATTTT. Encoded protein: CASGEDTQYF.

V is TRBV5-1 and J is TRBJ2-7; D is possibly TRBD2 (5 bases). The V gene lost 1 base and the J gene lost 2 bases, with 10 bases spanning the gap. Per the germline V gene, CDR1 is SGHRS and CDR2 is YFSETQ. The CDR3 has 14 residues. CDR3 coding DNA: TGCGCCAGCAGCTTGAGTATCGGGACCTACGAGCAGTACTTC. Residues: CASSLSIGTYEQYF.

The V and J genes are TRBV23-1 and TRBJ1-2, with 8 bases fitting TRBD1. TRBV23-1 is filed as an ORF, its function uncertain. V was clipped by 7 bases and J by 3 bases; unmatched bases: 10. The CDR3 covers 15 residues. The CDR3 region has the DNA TGCGCCAGCACCCGTCGGACAGGGAGGGACTATGGCTACACCTTC. Its protein is CASTRRTGRDYGYTF.

This clonotype occurred once. V is TRBV6-2 or TRBV6-3 and J is TRBJ1-5; D unresolved. V shed 6 bases and J shed 2 bases, with 11 bases lying between them. The CDR3 consists of 14 residues. Germline V gene data show CDR1 as MNHEY and CDR2 as SVGEGT. The CDR3 region has the DNA TGTGCCAGCAGCAACGGACGGGGCAATCAGCCCCAGCATTTT. Its translation is CASSNGRGNQPQHF.

The chain joins TRBV19 to TRBJ1-6; D unresolved. Germline CDR1 LNHDA, CDR2 SQIVND (reference sequence). Trimming took 5 bases from V and 9 from J, leaving 11 bases between them. CDR3 size: 13 residues. CDR3 sequence reads: CASSPLRGSPLHF. The DNA for the CDR3 is TGTGCCAGTAGTCCTCTGCGAGGTTCACCCCTCCACTTT.

With regard to this clonotype: Mismatch with germline at one junction end may stem from a read error. The V call is TRBV30, the J call TRBJ1-2; D remains unclear. CDR1 is GTSNPN, CDR2 SVGIG, per germline (reference sequence). This CDR3 comprises 12 residues. The CDR3 coding sequence is TGTGCCTGGAGTGTGTCCGTCGGGCGGAGCTCCTTC. Its translation: CAWSVSVGRSSF.

The CDR3 spells CASSVVSDTGELFF. DNA of the CDR3: TGTGCCAGCAGCGTAGTGTCAGACACCGGGGAGCTGTTTTTT. The chain combines TRBV9 with TRBJ2-2; D is ambiguous. This CDR3 region has 14 residues. CDR1 is SGDLS and CDR2 is YYNGEE in the germline V gene. V was pared by 0 bases and J by 3 bases, with 6 bases between.

The chain links TRBV29-1 to TRBJ1-1; tentatively, D is TRBD1 (6 bases). V lost 4 bases, J lost 0 bases, and 15 bases lay in between. The CDR3 spans 15 residues. Looked up from germline, CDR1 is SQVTM and CDR2 is ANQGSEA. The CDR3 coding sequence is TGCAGCGTTGCCGTCGATACAGGGATGAACACTGAAGCTTTCTTT. Residues: CSVAVDTGMNTEAFF.

The V call is TRBV11-3, the J call TRBJ2-7, with 8 nucleotides matching TRBD2. Unmatched junction bases numbered 9, after V lost 2 bases and J lost 3 bases. The V gene's germline CDR1 is SGHNT and CDR2 YENEEA. The CDR3 runs to 16 residues. CDR3 region: CASSLPIAGTSYEQYF. The CDR3 coding sequence is TGTGCCAGCAGCTTACCGATAGCGGGAACTAGCTACGAGCAGTACTTC.

The gene calls are TRBV29-1 and TRBJ1-3; D might be TRBD1 (5 bases). Germline V CDR1 and CDR2: SQVTM, ANQGSEA. CDR3 length: 15 amino acids. V lost 7 bases and J 0 bases, leaving 16 bases between the germline ends. The CDR3, as DNA: TGCAGCGCGTGGGACTCGGGGAGCTCTGGAAACACCATATATTTT. Translation gives CSAWDSGSSGNTIYF.

The chain couples TRBV21-1 to TRBJ1-2; the table gives TRBD1 as D, unverified against the DNA. TRBV21-1 is flagged as a pseudogene. There are 14 residues in the CDR3. Written as DNA, the CDR3 is TGTGCCAGCAGCACAGACAGGGCGAACTATGGCTACACCTTC. This encodes CASSTDRANYGYTF.

The genes are TRBV2 and TRBJ2-5; 7 nucleotides match TRBD1. Germline V lookup: CDR1 SNHLY, CDR2 FYNNEI. CDR3 length: 13 residues. J gave up 0 bases and V 6 bases, and 1 base lay outside the gene matches. The CDR3 DNA sequence: TGTGCCAGCAGACAGGGGTACCAAGAGACCCAGTACTTC. Translation gives CASRQGYQETQYF.

This chain joins TRBV11-2 and TRBJ2-5; the match to TRBD2 covers 7 bases. The CDR3 sequence is 15 residues long. V lost 0 bases to trimming and J lost 0 bases; unmatched junction nucleotides: 1. Germline loops: CDR1 SGHAT, CDR2 FQNNGV. CDR3: CASSLDGGNQETQYF. CDR3 DNA sequence: TGTGCCAGCAGCTTAGACGGGGGGAACCAAGAGACCCAGTACTTC.

V is TRBV5-1 and J is TRBJ2-7; 7 bases line up with TRBD1. This CDR3 spans 13 amino acids. From germline, CDR1 is SGHRS and CDR2 YFSETQ. V shed 4 bases and J 5 bases; nucleotides not matched to a gene: 6. The CDR3 region has the DNA TGCGCCAGCAGCAAGGGACAGATCGACGAGCAGTACTTC. This codes for CASSKGQIDEQYF. Complete variable domain (other parts from reference TRBV5-1 and TRBJ2-7): KAGVTQTPRYLIKTRGQQVTLSCSPISGHRSVSWYQQTPGQGLQFLFEYFSETQRNKGNFPGRFSGRQFSNSRSEMNVSTLELGDSALYLCASSKGQIDEQYFGPGTRLTVT.

The V and J genes are TRBV18 and TRBJ2-7; D gene uncertain. V was cut by 0 bases and J by 2 bases, with 5 bases left in between. CDR1 and CDR2 from the germline V gene are KGHSH and LQKENI. CDR3 length equals 13 residues. The CDR3 nucleotides are TGTGCCAGCTCACCACCGTCAACCTACGAGCAGTACTTC. Protein: CASSPPSTYEQYF.

The V gene is TRBV6-2 or TRBV6-3, the J gene TRBJ2-2, with a tentative D call TRBD2 (6 bases). In germline, CDR1 is MNHEY, CDR2 SVGEGT. Trimming pared 0 bases from V and 4 bases from J, leaving 12 bases between. The CDR3 spans 16 residues. CDR3: CASSYSRGLVTGELFF. In nucleotides, the CDR3 is TGTGCCAGCAGTTACTCGCGGGGCTTGGTCACCGGGGAGCTGTTTTTT.

V is TRBV12-3 or TRBV12-4 and J is TRBJ1-1; D gene ambiguous. The CDR3 is 14 residues long. The V gene lost 5 bases and the J gene lost 0 bases, with 10 bases spanning the gap. DNA of the CDR3: TGTGCCAGCAGTCCCGACATAGTGAACACTGAAGCTTTCTTT. Its protein product is CASSPDIVNTEAFF.

J is TRBJ1-1 and V is TRBV20-1; tentatively, D is TRBD1 (6 bases). This CDR3 spans 12 amino acids. The germline V gene encodes CDR1 DFQATT and CDR2 SNEGSKA (reference sequence). Trimming stripped 4 bases from V and 1 base from J, with 7 bases between. CDR3 sequence: CSAIGGNTEAFF. In DNA, the CDR3 is TGCAGTGCTATAGGGGGGAACACTGAAGCTTTCTTT.

The DNA for the CDR3 is TGCAGTGCCCGGGGGCCGAGCTACGAGCAGTACTTC. This codes for CSARGPSYEQYF. The gene calls are TRBV20-1 and TRBJ2-7; D is tentatively TRBD1 or TRBD2 (6 bases each). Trimming stripped 6 bases from V and 3 bases from J, with 12 bases between. Looked up from germline, CDR1 is DFQATT and CDR2 is SNEGSKA (reference sequence). This CDR3 spans 12 amino acids.

The chain uses TRBV6-6 and TRBJ1-2; D is ambiguous. Trimming removed 8 bases at V and 1 base at J, with 2 bases between. CDR1 and CDR2 from the germline V gene are MNHNY and SVGAGI (reference sequence). This CDR3 is 10 amino acids long. CDR3 DNA: TGTGCCAGCCATAACTATGGCTACACCTTC. This gives the protein CASHNYGYTF.

The gene calls are TRBV2 and TRBJ2-1, with TRBD2 as a possible D gene (6 bases). CDR1 is SNHLY, CDR2 FYNNEI, per germline. The CDR3 spans 16 residues. V lost 7 bases and J lost 4, with 20 bases in between. CDR3 bases: TGTGCCAGCACGCCTACGGGACTTACCCTTTACAATGAGCAGTTCTTC. This encodes CASTPTGLTLYNEQFF.

The V gene is TRBV28, the J gene TRBJ2-5; unclear D gene. The CDR3 is 16 residues long. Germline CDR1 and CDR2: MDHEN and SYDVKM. The V and J ends lost 3 bases and 2 bases respectively, with 16 bases between them. CDR3 sequence reads: CASSLNSLGLQETQYF. CDR3 sequence (DNA): TGTGCCAGCAGTTTGAATAGTTTAGGATTACAAGAGACCCAGTACTTC.

Only one count was recorded for this clonotype. The chain couples TRBV2 to TRBJ2-4; D is unresolved. The CDR3 loop spans 14 amino acids. The V and J ends lost 7 bases and 9 bases respectively, with 19 bases between them. Germline CDR1 is SNHLY and CDR2 is FYNNEI. In nucleotides, the CDR3 is TGTGCCAGCAAGGGCCCCCCGGCCCAGACCATTCAGTACTTC. Translated: CASKGPPAQTIQYF.

The gene calls are TRBV18 and TRBJ2-5; a weak D match, TRBD2 (6 bases). Germline V gives CDR1 KGHSH, CDR2 LQKENI. The CDR3 length is 16 residues. The ends were cut back, 3 bases at V and 3 bases at J, with 17 bases in the middle. The DNA of the CDR3 is TGTGCCAGCTCACCCGTCGCCGGGAGCACAAAAGAGACCCAGTACTTC. Translated: CASSPVAGSTKETQYF.

The chain combines TRBV7-9 with TRBJ2-5; D ambiguous. The V end lost 3 bases, the J end lost 5 bases, and 13 bases lay between the germline ends. CDR3 length equals 14 residues. Looked up from germline, CDR1 is SEHNR and CDR2 is FQNEAQ (reference sequence). The CDR3 region is CASSFVRVGETQYF. CDR3 nucleotide sequence: TGTGCCAGCAGCTTCGTTAGGGTGGGCGAGACCCAGTACTTC.

The chain couples TRBV20-1 to TRBJ2-5, with D maybe TRBD2 (6 bases). This CDR3 spans 13 amino acids. Trimming removed 5 bases from V and 4 bases from J, with 14 bases in between. CDR1 and CDR2 from the germline V gene are DFQATT and SNEGSKA (reference sequence). The CDR3 nucleotides read TGCAGTGCTTCACGGGAGAGAGGAGAGACCCAGTACTTC. This codes for CSASRERGETQYF.

The V call is TRBV6-5, the J call TRBJ2-5; no clear D gene. CDR3 length: 14 amino acids. Trimming stripped 0 bases from V and 0 bases from J, with 5 bases between. Per the germline V gene, CDR1 is MNHEY and CDR2 is SVGAGI. In DNA form, the CDR3 reads TGTGCCAGCAGTTACTCAGAGTACCAAGAGACCCAGTACTTC. It encodes CASSYSEYQETQYF.

The chain is built from TRBV5-6 and TRBJ1-1; D is possibly TRBD1 (5 bases). CDR1 and CDR2 from the germline V gene are SGHDT and YYEEEE. The CDR3 has 15 residues. Trimming took 2 bases from V and 0 from J, leaving 11 bases between them. The CDR3 sequence: CASSFRVSVNTEAFF. The CDR3 coding sequence is TGTGCCAGCAGCTTCAGGGTGTCAGTGAACACTGAAGCTTTCTTT.

The J gene is TRBJ1-4, the V gene TRBV20-1; D might be TRBD1 (5 bases). V lost 4 bases and J lost 7, with 16 bases in between. The CDR3 loop spans 14 amino acids. Germline CDR1 and CDR2: DFQATT and SNEGSKA (reference sequence). CDR3 DNA sequence: TGCAGTGCTATGCCTCGGGGCGGAGCTGAAAAACTGTTTTTT. It yields the protein CSAMPRGGAEKLFF.

The chain joins TRBV29-1 to TRBJ2-7; 15 positions agree with TRBD2. Germline-derived CDR1 and CDR2 are SQVTM and ANQGSEA. This CDR3 comprises 15 residues. V shed 1 base and J 4 bases; nucleotides not matched to a gene: 2. CDR3 bases: TGCAGCGTTGAAGGCGGACTAGCGGGAGGGTACGAGCAGTACTTC. Translation gives CSVEGGLAGGYEQYF.

This sequence joins TRBV25-1 and TRBJ1-4; no reliable D call. Germline V gives CDR1 MGHDK, CDR2 SYGVNS. The CDR3 has 15 residues. V lost 7 bases to trimming and J lost 0 bases, with 12 bases between them. The CDR3 nucleotides read TGTGCCAGCACTCCCGCAGGCTCAACTAATGAAAAACTGTTTTTT. This gives the protein CASTPAGSTNEKLFF.